The 18 T cell receptor beta chains reported below all come from one sample, sequenced in a study of cytomegalovirus exposure and HLA in healthy donors. The PCR employed 60 Vbeta primers together with 13 Jbeta primers. Data came from immunoSEQ multiplex PCR; TCRdb stores just in-frame clones and leaves some out. The sample includes about 110,000 clones, about 80% of them seen just once. The sample taken for sequencing was PBMCs. The source of these receptors is a man between 45 and 60 years old in good health and CMV-seropositive.

This CDR3 is CASSLSGGAGETQYF. Here the CDR3 DNA reads TGTGCCAGCAGCCTTAGCGGGGGGGCAGGGGAGACCCAGTACTTC. The chain joins TRBV5-6 to TRBJ2-5; 11 bases match TRBD2. Germline V gene lookup returns CDR1 SGHDT and CDR2 YYEEEE. CDR3 size: 15 residues. The V and J ends lost 4 bases and 5 bases, in that order; junction bases with no gene match: 7.

This rearrangement joins TRBV11-2 to TRBJ1-2; a weak D match, TRBD1 (6 bases). The length of the CDR3 is 13 residues. Trimming cost V 5 bases and J 5 bases, with 12 bases left between them. Germline V gene sequence: CDR1 SGHAT, CDR2 FQNNGV. CDR3 DNA: TGTGCCAGCAGCCTGGGGGCAGGATATGGCTACACCTTC. Translation gives CASSLGAGYGYTF. Supplemented by reference TRBV11-2 and TRBJ1-2, the full variable domain reads EAGVAQSPRYKIIEKRQSVAFWCNPISGHATLYWYQQILGQGPKLLIQFQNNGVVDDSQLPKDRFSAERLKGVDSTLKIQPAKLEDSAVYLCASSLGAGYGYTFGSGTRLTVV.

In DNA, the CDR3 is TGTGCAAGTCGCCTAGGGGGCGTAGCCAAAAACATTCAGTACTTC. Protein: CASRLGGVAKNIQYF. V is TRBV12-2 and J is TRBJ2-4; the D call in the table, TRBD1, was not verified against the DNA. TRBV12-2 is annotated as a pseudogene. This CDR3 has 15 residues.

This chain links TRBV4-1 with TRBJ2-7; the D gene is possibly TRBD2 (5 bases). There are 16 residues in the CDR3. V lost 1 base, J lost 3 bases, and 16 bases lay in between. Germline CDR1 and CDR2: MGHRA and YSYEKL. The DNA for the CDR3 is TGCGCCAGCAGCCAAGTAGCGCAGGTCGACCACTACGAGCAGTACTTC. Protein sequence: CASSQVAQVDHYEQYF.

The chain combines TRBV15 with TRBJ2-7, with D uncertain. Germline lookup yields CDR1 LNHNV and CDR2 YYDKDF (reference sequence). V was shortened by 0 bases and J by 4 bases, with 10 bases between the two germline ends. The CDR3 is 14 amino acids. This CDR3 reads CATSRDPLVYEQYF. In DNA form, the CDR3 reads TGTGCCACCAGCAGAGATCCTCTAGTTTACGAGCAGTACTTC.

This chain connects TRBV15 to TRBJ2-1; perhaps TRBD2 as D (7 bases). Germline V gene data show CDR1 as LNHNV and CDR2 as YYDKDF (reference sequence). The ends were cut back, 0 bases at V and 6 bases at J, with 12 bases in the middle. This CDR3 contains 15 residues. The CDR3 DNA reads TGTGCCACCAGCAGAGAAGGGGGGGTGGGCAATGAGCAGTTCTTC. It yields the protein CATSREGGVGNEQFF.

This clone was recorded only once. CDR3 coding DNA: TGTGCCAGCAGTGGGCAGACAGGGAATACTGAAGCTTTCTTT. Protein: CASSGQTGNTEAFF. The chain carries TRBV6-5 and TRBJ1-1, with TRBD1 matching over 7 bases. In germline, CDR1 is MNHEY, CDR2 SVGAGI. V shed 5 bases and J 5 bases; nucleotides not matched to a gene: 8. The CDR3 is 14 residues long.

This clone showed up just once. The chain couples TRBV19 to TRBJ2-3, with 7 nucleotides matching TRBD1. The CDR3 runs 15 residues. CDR1 LNHDA and CDR2 SQIVND come from the germline V gene (reference sequence). This CDR3 is CATSRGQVPTDTQYF. The CDR3 DNA reads as TGTGCTACCTCGCGAGGACAGGTTCCAACAGATACGCAGTATTTT.

This chain links TRBV5-1 with TRBJ1-6; 10 positions match TRBD1. This CDR3 comprises 16 residues. Germline CDR1 and CDR2: SGHRS and YFSETQ. The J segment lost 7 bases and the V segment lost 0 bases, leaving 4 bases of the junction unmatched. CDR3 in amino acids: CASSLGQGAENSPLHF. In DNA form, the CDR3 reads TGCGCCAGCAGCTTGGGACAGGGGGCCGAAAATTCACCCCTCCACTTT.

This clone was seen once. J is TRBJ2-3 and V is TRBV18; the match to TRBD2 covers 10 bases. The CDR3 consists of 15 residues. Per germline, CDR1 KGHSH and CDR2 LQKENI. The J segment lost 1 base and the V segment lost 2 bases, leaving 0 bases of the junction unmatched. The DNA of the CDR3 is TGTGCCAGCTCACCAAGCGGGGGGGGCACAGATACGCAGTATTTT. The encoded protein is CASSPSGGGTDTQYF.

This clone has more than one count but fewer than ten. The rearrangement uses TRBV2 and TRBJ1-1; D is uncertain. The CDR3 spans 14 residues. Trimming took 1 base from V and 5 from J, leaving 11 bases between them. Germline-derived CDR1 and CDR2 are SNHLY and FYNNEI. The CDR3 nucleotides read TGTGCCAGCAGTGAAGAGGGAGCGGGAACTGAAGCTTTCTTT. Its translation: CASSEEGAGTEAFF. The full variable domain, rest sourced from reference TRBV2 and TRBJ1-1, is EPEVTQTPSHQVTQMGQEVILRCVPISNHLYFYWYRQILGQKVEFLVSFYNNEISEKSEIFDDQFSVERPDGSNFTLKIRSTKLEDSAMYFCASSEEGAGTEAFFGQGTRLTVV.

The chain combines TRBV12-5 with TRBJ2-5; 7 positions match TRBD2. With V trimmed by 6 bases and J by 4 bases, 11 bases remained unmatched. CDR3 length: 15 amino acids. Germline CDR1 and CDR2: LGHNT and FRNRAP. The CDR3 DNA reads as TGTGCTAGTGGCCTCGCCGGGACGGGGGGAGAGACCCAGTACTTC. It codes for CASGLAGTGGETQYF.

The V gene is TRBV2, the J gene TRBJ2-7, with D possibly TRBD2 on 6 matching bases. The V gene's germline CDR1 is SNHLY and CDR2 FYNNEI. Trimming removed 10 bases from V and 2 bases from J, with 18 bases in between. CDR3 length equals 14 residues. In DNA form, the CDR3 reads TGTGCCACGGGCCGGGGCGGGATCCCCTACGAGCAGTACTTC. This gives the protein CATGRGGIPYEQYF. Filled out from reference TRBV2 and TRBJ2-7, the complete variable domain reads EPEVTQTPSHQVTQMGQEVILRCVPISNHLYFYWYRQILGQKVEFLVSFYNNEISEKSEIFDDQFSVERPDGSNFTLKIRSTKLEDSAMYFCATGRGGIPYEQYFGPGTRLTVT.

The chain's CDR3 is CASSVEGAPGASEQYF. The DNA for the CDR3 is TGTGCCAGCAGCGTAGAGGGGGCGCCCGGCGCGAGCGAGCAGTACTTC. The genes are TRBV9 and TRBJ2-7, with TRBD1 matching 7 bases. The CDR3 has 16 residues. Looked up from germline, CDR1 is SGDLS and CDR2 is YYNGEE. V lost 0 bases, J lost 6 bases, and 12 bases stayed unmatched.

V usage is TRBV9 and J usage is TRBJ2-1, with TRBD1 matching 7 bases. The V gene end was trimmed by 2 bases and the J gene end by 9 bases; junction bases not matched to a gene: 11. The CDR3 spans 15 residues. Germline values: CDR1 SGDLS, CDR2 YYNGEE. CDR3 protein: CASSVGDSGGFEQFF. The CDR3 nucleotides are TGTGCCAGCAGCGTGGGCGACTCAGGGGGATTTGAGCAGTTCTTC. Combining the CDR3 with reference TRBV9 and TRBJ2-1 gives the whole variable domain DSGVTQTPKHLITATGQRVTLRCSPRSGDLSVYWYQQSLDQGLQFLIQYYNGEERAKGNILERFSAQQFPDLHSELNLSSLELGDSALYFCASSVGDSGGFEQFFGPGTRLTVL.

This chain uses TRBV6-1 with TRBJ1-2; TRBD1 is a possible D gene (5 bases). Germline CDR1 reads MNHNS; CDR2 reads SASEGT. The V gene lost 4 bases and the J gene lost 8 bases, with 17 bases spanning the gap. CDR3 length: 14 amino acids. This chain's CDR3 is CASSASWQGNGYTF. Here the CDR3 DNA reads TGTGCCAGCAGTGCTAGTTGGCAGGGCAACGGCTACACCTTC.

V gene TRBV5-1 combines with J gene TRBJ1-3, with unresolved D. The CDR3 consists of 16 residues. V lost 0 bases and J lost 0, with 10 bases in between. Germline V lookup: CDR1 SGHRS, CDR2 YFSETQ. Here the CDR3 reads CASSLADTFSGNTIYF. The CDR3 nucleotides read TGCGCCAGCAGCTTGGCCGACACCTTCTCTGGAAACACCATATATTTT. Full variable domain (rest looked up from reference TRBV5-1 and TRBJ1-3): KAGVTQTPRYLIKTRGQQVTLSCSPISGHRSVSWYQQTPGQGLQFLFEYFSETQRNKGNFPGRFSGRQFSNSRSEMNVSTLELGDSALYLCASSLADTFSGNTIYFGEGSWLTVV.

By its share, this clone is medium-sized. J is TRBJ2-6 and V is TRBV2, with a possible D match to TRBD1 (6 bases). The germline gives CDR1 SNHLY, CDR2 FYNNEI. V lost 4 bases to trimming and J lost 0 bases, with 19 bases between them. The CDR3 contains 19 residues. The CDR3 is CASSGPPGQGPSGANVLTF. DNA of the CDR3: TGTGCCAGCAGTGGCCCTCCGGGCCAGGGGCCCTCTGGGGCCAACGTCCTGACTTTC.